Given below is one T cell receptor (beta chain) in context. This sample is drawn from a study of blood T cell repertoires in COVID-19. Study background: Spain, Italy and the United States supplied samples that represented acute and convalescent COVID-19. Sources were T cells, B-cell-depleted T cells, or PBMCs; the material itself was cDNA or gDNA.

Under the authors' procedure: Nucleated cell number was recorded as an estimate derived from reference gene primer amplification. Here immunoSEQ multiplex PCR was the method, and the copy in TCRdb shows in-frame clones only, minus some. V and J calls and clone size follow that table, whereas D and trimming were derived from the DNA. This table holds fewer than 150,000 clones, approximately 84% found once. Trimming took off 3 bases at V and 2 bases at J, with 15 bases between the two ends. Germline lookup yields CDR1 SGHRS and CDR2 YFSETQ. CDR3 length: 15 residues. The sample was peripheral blood. The clonotype was recovered from a human donor in a cohort sampled during active COVID-19. V gene TRBV5-1 combines with J gene TRBJ2-7, with D maybe TRBD1 (5 bases). The CDR3: CASSYGAGPTYEQYF. CDR3 nucleotide sequence: TGCGCCAGCAGCTATGGGGCAGGGCCTACCTACGAGCAGTACTTC.